Listed below are T cell receptor beta chains from one sample, sequenced in a study of blood T cells in healthy people across ages. Each CDR3 protein is one row after TCRdb ran MiXCR on the 5' RACE reads. The sample holds about 750,000 distinct CDR3 sequences, about 53% seen once. The sequenced material came from blood. The source of these receptors is a man aged 80 or over in good health. Both conserved end residues are part of each CDR3. A D gene is named only where the DNA matches it firmly. Part of the rows lack a size; the others show once, few, many or a class for expanded clones.

v_gene	abundance	d_gene	j_gene	CDR3aa	CDR3nt
TRBV6-2/TRBV6-3	.	.	TRBJ1-5	CASSPNSNQPQHF	TGTGCCAGCAGTCCTAATAGCAATCAGCCCCAGCATTTT
TRBV28	.	TRBD1	TRBJ1-4	CASAYRGLLDEKLFF	TGTGCCAGCGCTTACAGGGGGCTCCTGGATGAAAAACTGTTTTTT
TRBV28	.	.	TRBJ2-4	CASSLASEDIQYF	TGTGCCAGCAGTTTAGCTAGCGAGGACATTCAGTACTTC
TRBV4-1	.	.	TRBJ2-4	CASSQVGNIQYF	TGCGCCAGCAGCCAAGTAGGAAACATTCAGTACTTC
TRBV20-1	few	.	TRBJ2-5	CSARDVVANNQETQYF	TGCAGTGCTAGAGATGTAGTAGCGAATAACCAAGAGACCCAGTACTTC
TRBV10-3	.	.	TRBJ2-7	CAISGSSVPYEQYF	TGTGCCATCAGTGGGAGTAGCGTCCCCTACGAGCAGTACTTC
TRBV18	few	.	TRBJ1-5	CASSGGVDQPQHF	TGTGCCAGCTCGGGCGGGGTAGATCAGCCCCAGCATTTT
TRBV29-1	few	.	TRBJ2-1	CSVRGTREQFF	TGCAGCGTTCGGGGGACGAGGGAGCAGTTCTTC
TRBV24-1	.	TRBD2	TRBJ2-1	CATSKAGSGVAYNEQFF	TGTGCCACCAGCAAAGCGGGGAGTGGAGTCGCCTACAATGAGCAGTTCTTC
TRBV12-3/TRBV12-4	.	.	TRBJ2-3	CASSLRIGGRPTDTQYF	TGTGCCAGCAGTTTAAGAATTGGCGGCCGCCCGACAGATACGCAGTATTTT
TRBV5-8	few	TRBD1	TRBJ1-2	CASSLSGQGPNYGYTF	TGTGCCAGCAGCTTGAGCGGACAGGGTCCCAACTATGGCTACACCTTC
TRBV12-3/TRBV12-4	.	TRBD1	TRBJ2-1	CASSFLQGDNNKQFF	TGTGCCAGCAGTTTCCTGCAGGGGGATAACAATAAGCAGTTCTTC
TRBV6-5	few	.	TRBJ2-5	CASSTFETQYF	TGTGCCAGCAGTACCTTCGAGACCCAGTACTTC
TRBV20-1	.	TRBD1	TRBJ1-5	CSAREEGAGNQPQHF	TGCAGTGCTAGAGAGGAGGGGGCCGGCAATCAGCCCCAGCATTTT
TRBV29-1	.	.	TRBJ1-2	CSAGTDGYTF	TGCAGCGCCGGGACGGATGGCTACACCTTC
TRBV7-2	.	.	TRBJ2-5	CASSPDSVETQYF	TGTGCCAGCAGCCCGGATAGCGTAGAGACCCAGTACTTC
TRBV3-1	.	.	TRBJ1-1	CASSIALAANTEAFF	TGTGCCAGCAGCATCGCCCTGGCGGCGAACACTGAAGCTTTCTTT
TRBV28	.	.	TRBJ2-7	CASSPRALRGDEQYF	TGTGCCAGCAGTCCCCGGGCGTTACGGGGCGACGAGCAGTACTTC
TRBV3-1	few	.	TRBJ2-3	CASSQGQDRTDTQYF	TGTGCCAGCAGCCAAGGACAGGATCGCACAGATACGCAGTATTTT
TRBV29-1	.	.	TRBJ2-7	CSVADKQNREQYF	TGCAGCGTCGCGGACAAGCAGAATCGCGAGCAGTACTTC
TRBV29-1	.	.	TRBJ2-1	CSVATDNEQFF	TGCAGCGTGGCGACAGACAATGAGCAGTTCTTC
TRBV20-1	.	.	TRBJ2-7	CSARDSPDPAIYEQYF	TGCAGTGCTAGGGATTCCCCCGACCCGGCAATTTACGAGCAGTACTTC
TRBV6-6	few	.	TRBJ2-1	CASSYSASAVNEQFF	TGTGCCAGCAGTTACTCGGCTAGCGCCGTCAATGAGCAGTTCTTC
TRBV15	.	.	TRBJ2-3	CATSRDSNSGHTDTQYF	TGTGCCACCAGCAGAGATAGTAATAGCGGACACACAGATACGCAGTATTTT
TRBV29-1	.	.	TRBJ2-7	CSVLGGDAVDEQYF	TGCAGCGTCCTGGGGGGTGATGCGGTCGACGAGCAGTACTTC
TRBV2	.	.	TRBJ2-3	CASRYSLYFSTDTQYF	TGTGCCAGCAGATACAGCCTCTACTTTAGCACAGATACGCAGTATTTT
TRBV6-5	few	.	TRBJ2-7	CASSYSVPDYEQYF	TGTGCCAGCAGTTACTCGGTTCCGGACTACGAGCAGTACTTC
TRBV20-1	.	.	TRBJ1-2	CSARDFGQGDGGYTF	TGCAGTGCTAGAGATTTTGGGCAGGGTGACGGTGGCTACACCTTC
TRBV24-1	few	.	TRBJ2-3	CATSAGEFLTDTQYF	TGTGCCACCAGTGCAGGGGAGTTCTTGACAGATACGCAGTATTTT
TRBV12-3/TRBV12-4	.	.	TRBJ2-3	CASINLGDLRRYAYF	TGTGCCAGCATCAATCTGGGGGACCTTCGAAGATACGCGTATTTT
TRBV20-1	.	TRBD2	TRBJ2-1	CSATTSGRAHYNEQFF	TGCAGTGCTACGACTAGCGGGAGGGCCCACTACAATGAGCAGTTCTTC
TRBV29-1	.	.	TRBJ2-1	CSVEDGQSYNEQFF	TGCAGCGTTGAGGACGGTCAATCGTACAATGAGCAGTTCTTC
TRBV14	.	.	TRBJ2-2	CASSHYNTGELFF	TGTGCCAGCAGCCACTACAACACCGGGGAGCTGTTTTTT
TRBV28	.	.	TRBJ2-7	CACITGRHPYEQYF	TGTGCCTGCATCACGGGACGGCACCCTTACGAGCAGTACTTC
TRBV12-5	few	TRBD1	TRBJ2-7	CASAQDRAPIYEQYF	TGTGCTAGTGCCCAAGACAGGGCCCCCATCTACGAGCAGTACTTC
TRBV20-1	few	.	TRBJ2-1	CSALNFRRGNNEQFF	TGCAGTGCCCTGAATTTCAGGCGAGGAAACAATGAGCAGTTCTTC
TRBV14	.	TRBD2	TRBJ2-1	CASRLSTQGLAHNEQFF	TGTGCCAGCAGATTATCGACGCAAGGACTAGCCCACAATGAGCAGTTCTTC
TRBV6-5	.	.	TRBJ2-1	CASSPAAEPSYNEQFF	TGTGCCAGCAGCCCCGCGGCGGAGCCCTCCTACAATGAGCAGTTCTTC
TRBV6-6	.	.	TRBJ2-7	CASSYSITGRGDEQYF	TGTGCCAGCAGTTACTCGATCACCGGGCGCGGGGATGAGCAGTACTTC
TRBV7-9	.	.	TRBJ2-7	CASSLGGGPYYEQYF	TGTGCCAGCAGCTTAGGAGGGGGGCCCTACTACGAGCAGTACTTC
TRBV20-1	.	TRBD2	TRBJ2-1	CSAGKFSGSIYNEQFF	TGCAGTGCTGGCAAATTTAGCGGGAGTATCTACAATGAGCAGTTCTTC
TRBV10-3	few	.	TRBJ1-1	CAISEAPHPTGTEAFF	TGTGCCATCAGTGAGGCCCCGCACCCGACGGGCACTGAAGCTTTCTTT
TRBV12-3/TRBV12-4	few	.	TRBJ2-3	CASSRGGRDTQYF	TGTGCCAGCAGTCGGGGCGGACGGGATACGCAGTATTTT
TRBV29-1	.	TRBD1	TRBJ2-6	CSVEGGTGNPGANVLTF	TGCAGCGTTGAAGGAGGGACAGGGAATCCTGGGGCCAACGTCCTGACTTTC
TRBV3-1	.	TRBD1	TRBJ2-3	CASSLSGDREHRDAYF	TGTGCCAGCAGCCTTTCCGGGGACAGGGAGCACAGAGACGCGTATTTT
TRBV3-1	.	TRBD1	TRBJ1-6	CASSQGDRGGTPLHF	TGTGCCAGCAGCCAAGGGGACAGGGGAGGGACCCCCCTCCACTTT
TRBV2	few	TRBD2	TRBJ2-7	CASSENRGLAGNNEQYF	TGTGCCAGCAGTGAAAATCGCGGACTAGCGGGAAACAACGAGCAGTACTTC
TRBV4-3	.	TRBD1	TRBJ2-1	CASSQGPGQGKDEQFF	TGCGCCAGCAGCCAAGGACCGGGACAGGGGAAAGATGAGCAGTTCTTC
TRBV5-1	few	.	TRBJ2-1	CASSPQGHYNEQFF	TGCGCCAGCTCCCCGCAGGGTCATTACAATGAGCAGTTCTTC
TRBV11-2	.	.	TRBJ2-7	CASSLTPGWQPYEQYF	TGTGCCAGCAGCTTAACCCCGGGATGGCAACCCTACGAGCAGTACTTC
TRBV27	.	.	TRBJ2-1	CASSSYTLNEQFF	TGTGCCAGCAGTAGCTACACCCTCAATGAGCAGTTCTTC
TRBV20-1	.	.	TRBJ2-7	CSASGGAMAYEQYF	TGCAGTGCTAGTGGGGGGGCTATGGCCTACGAGCAGTACTTC
TRBV4-2	few	.	TRBJ2-1	CASGFGAANSYNEQFF	TGTGCCAGCGGGTTCGGGGCGGCTAACTCCTACAATGAGCAGTTCTTC
TRBV20-1	.	.	TRBJ2-5	CSARESWETQYF	TGCAGTGCTAGAGAAAGTTGGGAGACCCAGTACTTC
TRBV12-3/TRBV12-4	few	.	TRBJ2-1	CASSFLNEQFF	TGTGCCAGCAGTTTCCTAAATGAGCAGTTCTTC